The clone carrying this TCR beta chain was observed at least ten times. Stated time point: patch test 1, 2 weeks after DPC sensitization. Treatment given: therapeutic diphenylcyclopropenone sensitization with weekly scalp DPC. Alopecia patients deemed DPC-suitable, aged 18 to 70, excluding pregnancy. TCRdb passed the RACE reads through MiXCR, listing each CDR3 protein once. Among fewer than 500,000 distinct CDR3 sequences listed, roughly 5% were seen once. The length of the CDR3 is 14 residues. From germline, CDR1 is SGHDN and CDR2 FVKESK. J lost 7 bases, V lost 4 bases, and 7 bases had no gene match. The data are from a study of human T cells and chemical hapten exposure. Background on the study: Each patch test put 0.01% DPC on the upper back, and results were read at 6 days.

This specimen was whole blood, taken in connection with sensitization to the hapten diphenylcyclopropenone (DPC). The receptor was isolated from a woman aged 45-65 years with alopecia areata. Some clones in this sample may be carry-over from other donors' samples. The chain uses TRBV14 and TRBJ1-1, with TRBD1 matching 9 bases. CDR3 protein: CASSPGTGYIEAFF. The CDR3, as DNA: TGTGCCAGCAGCCCCGGGACAGGGTATATTGAAGCTTTCTTT.